Each of the 21 T cell receptor beta chains below was sequenced from the same sample in a study of T cells after yellow fever vaccination. TCRdb used MiXCR to reprocess the 5' RACE reads, holding one entry per CDR3 protein. The sample records 45,000 to 75,000 distinct CDR3 sequences, approximately 6.1% being singletons. The sample consisted of PBMCs, either bulk or a sorted T-cell subset (CD4+, CD8+, memory, or dextramer-sorted; not recorded which), taken on the day of the yellow fever booster vaccination. All receptors come from a man younger than 35 who received the YFV17D yellow fever vaccine.

This clonotype was found many times. The CDR3 reads CATRPYGLGPNEQFF. CDR3 in DNA: TGTGCCACCCGCCCCTATGGACTGGGACCCAATGAGCAGTTCTTC. This chain links TRBV6-5 with TRBJ2-1; TRBD1 or TRBD2 may be the D gene (5 bases each). The germline gives CDR1 MNHEY, CDR2 SVGAGI. The CDR3 is made up of 15 amino acids. Trimming pared 10 bases from V and 6 bases from J, leaving 22 bases between.

Ten or more counts support this clonotype. The rearrangement links TRBV7-9 to TRBJ1-1; D is undetermined. Trimming took 5 bases from V and 0 from J, leaving 10 bases between them. The CDR3 covers 14 residues. CDR1 and CDR2 (germline): SEHNR, FQNEAQ (reference sequence). The CDR3 sequence: CASSLGGMNTEAFF. The CDR3 DNA sequence: TGTGCCAGCAGCCTCGGCGGAATGAACACTGAAGCTTTCTTT. Filled out from reference TRBV7-9 and TRBJ1-1, the complete variable domain reads DTGVSQNPRHKITKRGQNVTFRCDPISEHNRLYWYRQTLGQGPEFLTYFQNEAQLEKSRLLSDRFSAERPKGSFSTLEIQRTEQGDSAMYLCASSLGGMNTEAFFGQGTRLTVV.

Many counts were recorded for this clonotype. V usage is TRBV7-2 and J usage is TRBJ1-2; no definite D call. This CDR3 has 12 residues. Trimming took off 0 bases at V and 8 bases at J, with 7 bases between the two ends. The V gene's germline CDR1 is SGHTA and CDR2 FQGNSA. The chain's CDR3 is CASSLAPVGYTF. The CDR3 DNA follows: TGTGCCAGCAGCTTAGCTCCTGTGGGCTACACCTTC. Using reference TRBV7-2 and TRBJ1-2 for the parts outside the CDR3, the full variable domain is GAGVSQSPSNKVTEKGKDVELRCDPISGHTALYWYRQSLGQGLEFLIYFQGNSAPDKSGLPSDRFSAERTGGSVSTLTIQRTQQEDSAVYLCASSLAPVGYTFGSGTRLTVV.

The sample holds a few counts of this clonotype. The chain employs TRBV13 and TRBJ1-1, with 8 nucleotides matching TRBD1. Losses at the gene ends were 5 bases for V and 4 bases for J; bases not matched to a gene: 12. The length of the CDR3 is 16 residues. Germline V gene data show CDR1 as PRHDT and CDR2 as FYEKMQ (reference sequence). The CDR3 DNA follows: TGTGCCAGCAGCCCCCGGGAACAGGGGGTGGGCACTGAAGCTTTCTTT. Protein sequence: CASSPREQGVGTEAFF. The whole variable domain, remainder taken from reference TRBV13 and TRBJ1-1, is AAGVIQSPRHLIKEKRETATLKCYPIPRHDTVYWYQQGPGQDPQFLISFYEKMQSDKGSIPDRFSAQQFSDYHSELNMSSLELGDSALYFCASSPREQGVGTEAFFGQGTRLTVV.

In its sample, this clonotype was seen many times. The chain employs TRBV28 and TRBJ2-5; no definite D call. Per the germline V gene, CDR1 is MDHEN and CDR2 is SYDVKM. The CDR3 is made up of 15 amino acids. Trimming removed 3 bases from V and 2 bases from J, with 13 bases in between. Here the CDR3 DNA reads TGTGCCAGCAGTTTCTCTGTCGGCGCTCAAGAGACCCAGTACTTC. Its protein is CASSFSVGAQETQYF.

This clonotype has only a few counts. The chain employs TRBV27 and TRBJ2-1; 14 positions match TRBD2. Germline CDR1 is MNHEY and CDR2 is SMNVEV (reference sequence). This CDR3 spans 15 amino acids. The trim removed 8 bases at V and 9 bases at J, leaving 9 bases unmatched. CDR3 residues: CASSFGTSGGGEQFF. In DNA, the CDR3 is TGTGCCAGCTCGTTTGGGACTAGCGGGGGCGGTGAGCAGTTCTTC.

The sample holds many counts of this clonotype. This chain links TRBV29-1 with TRBJ1-2, with a possible D match to TRBD1 (6 bases). V lost 4 bases to trimming and J lost 4 bases, with 10 bases between them. This CDR3 contains 12 residues. In germline, CDR1 is SQVTM, CDR2 ANQGSEA. This CDR3 reads CSVATGSYGYTF. DNA of the CDR3: TGCAGCGTTGCGACAGGAAGCTATGGCTACACCTTC.

J is TRBJ2-3 and V is TRBV4-1, with 8 bases lining up with TRBD2. This CDR3 is 15 amino acids long. Germline CDR1 MGHRA, CDR2 YSYEKL. V gave up 0 bases and J gave up 3 bases; unmatched junction bases: 2. CDR3 nucleotide sequence: TGCGCCAGCAGCCAAGATCGGGGGGGAACAGATACGCAGTATTTT. It specifies CASSQDRGGTDTQYF.

This clonotype has ten or more counts. The chain has TRBV5-1 and TRBJ2-3, with TRBD1 matching 12 bases. In germline, CDR1 is SGHRS, CDR2 YFSETQ. The CDR3 spans 16 residues. V shed 2 bases, J shed 4 bases, and the junction held 5 bases outside the gene matches. The CDR3 is CASSLWDRGPADTQYF. CDR3 DNA sequence: TGCGCCAGCAGCTTATGGGACAGGGGGCCCGCAGATACGCAGTATTTT.

J is TRBJ2-3 and V is TRBV11-3; no reliable D call. The germline CDR1 and CDR2 sequences are SGHNT and YENEEA. V was cut by 0 bases and J by 8 bases, with 6 bases left in between. The CDR3 has 12 amino acids. CDR3 nucleotide sequence: TGTGCCAGCAGCTTAGATCGGCTTACGCAGTATTTT. Its protein is CASSLDRLTQYF.

There are many counts of this clonotype. This sequence joins TRBV7-9 and TRBJ2-3, with D unresolved. This CDR3 comprises 14 residues. Per the germline V gene, CDR1 is SEHNR and CDR2 is FQNEAQ (reference sequence). The germline V and J ends were trimmed by 1 base and 4 bases, with 9 bases remaining between them. CDR3 sequence reads: CASSLEGGADTQYF. In nucleotides, the CDR3 is TGTGCCAGCAGCTTAGAAGGTGGGGCAGATACGCAGTATTTT.

This clonotype has ten or more counts. CDR3 in DNA: TGTGCCAGCAGTTACTCCAGTGGCAATCAGCCCCAGCATTTT. This gives the protein CASSYSSGNQPQHF. The V call is TRBV6-2 or TRBV6-3, the J call TRBJ1-5; D uncertain. Germline CDR1 and CDR2: MNHEY and SVGEGT. The CDR3 contains 14 residues. V lost 0 bases and J lost 2, with 5 bases in between.

This clonotype was seen a few times. V is TRBV11-1 and J is TRBJ1-4, with D perhaps matching TRBD1 (5 bases). Germline-derived CDR1 and CDR2 are SGHAT and FQDESV (reference sequence). The CDR3 has 16 residues. V was pared by 4 bases and J by 7 bases, with 19 bases between. CDR3 sequence reads: CASSSNVGAKGEKLFF. The CDR3 DNA sequence: TGTGCCAGCAGCTCAAACGTCGGGGCGAAAGGTGAAAAACTGTTTTTT.

This clonotype was seen repeatedly, ten times or more. CDR3 sequence: CASSVSGGLETQYF. Here the CDR3 DNA reads TGTGCCAGCAGTGTATCCGGGGGTTTGGAGACCCAGTACTTC. V gene TRBV2 combines with J gene TRBJ2-5, with TRBD2 as a possible D gene (6 bases). This CDR3 region has 14 residues. Trimming stripped 4 bases from V and 5 bases from J, with 14 bases between. The germline gives CDR1 SNHLY, CDR2 FYNNEI.

The chain joins TRBV5-1 to TRBJ2-2; TRBD1 matches 8 bases. V lost 6 bases to trimming and J lost 4 bases; unmatched junction nucleotides: 5. Germline CDR1 is SGHRS and CDR2 is YFSETQ. The CDR3 runs 14 residues. The CDR3 protein is CASTKTGVTGELFF. The CDR3 DNA follows: TGCGCCAGCACGAAGACAGGGGTCACCGGGGAGCTGTTTTTT.

This clonotype was counted ten times or more. The chain has TRBV5-1 and TRBJ2-4; possibly TRBD2 for D (5 bases). Per germline, CDR1 SGHRS and CDR2 YFSETQ. The CDR3 is made up of 14 amino acids. V was clipped by 5 bases and J by 4 bases, with 13 bases between them. The CDR3 coding sequence is TGCGCCAGCAGAGAGGGTGCGAGGAAAAACATTCAGTACTTC. Translated: CASREGARKNIQYF.

The V and J genes are TRBV6-2 or TRBV6-3 and TRBJ1-6, with D perhaps TRBD1 (6 bases). Germline V lookup: CDR1 MNHEY, CDR2 SVGEGT. This CDR3 contains 14 residues. Trimming took off 4 bases at V and 5 bases at J, with 9 bases between the two ends. CDR3 nucleotides: TGTGCCAGCAGTTCGGGACACGATAATTCACCCCTCCACTTT. The encoded protein is CASSSGHDNSPLHF.

This clonotype occurred many times. The J gene is TRBJ1-6, the V gene TRBV5-1; D unresolved. The CDR3 length is 13 residues. The germline V gene encodes CDR1 SGHRS and CDR2 YFSETQ. Trimming left V 5 bases short and J 7 bases short, with 10 bases between. This CDR3 is CASRIGENSPLHF. The CDR3, as DNA: TGCGCCAGCAGGATTGGCGAGAATTCACCCCTCCACTTT. Full variable domain (outside the CDR3, taken from reference TRBV5-1 and TRBJ1-6): KAGVTQTPRYLIKTRGQQVTLSCSPISGHRSVSWYQQTPGQGLQFLFEYFSETQRNKGNFPGRFSGRQFSNSRSEMNVSTLELGDSALYLCASRIGENSPLHFGNGTRLTVT.

The table lists this clonotype with many counts. The chain employs TRBV27 and TRBJ2-2; D is possibly TRBD1 or TRBD2 (5 bases each). The ends were cut back, 1 base at V and 2 bases at J, with 8 bases in the middle. Germline values: CDR1 MNHEY, CDR2 SMNVEV (reference sequence). CDR3 length: 15 amino acids. CDR3 nucleotides: TGTGCCAGCAGTTTATATGGGGGAAACACCGGGGAGCTGTTTTTT. Translating it yields CASSLYGGNTGELFF.

At least ten counts were recorded for this clonotype. This chain uses TRBV5-1 with TRBJ1-2; D perhaps matches TRBD1 (5 bases). Germline CDR1 is SGHRS and CDR2 is YFSETQ. CDR3 length equals 16 residues. Trimming took off 0 bases at V and 3 bases at J, with 15 bases between the two ends. CDR3 DNA sequence: TGCGCCAGCAGCTTGGCCGGGGGGACGGGAGACTATGGCTACACCTTC. Amino acid sequence: CASSLAGGTGDYGYTF.

In this sample, this clonotype turned up a few times. The V gene is TRBV10-3, the J gene TRBJ2-2; 8 bases align to TRBD1. Germline values: CDR1 ENHRY, CDR2 SYGVKD. V shed 6 bases, J shed 1 base, and the junction held 7 bases outside the gene matches. This CDR3 comprises 16 residues. The CDR3 sequence: CAIRGPGTGNTGELFF. The CDR3 coding sequence is TGTGCCATCAGGGGGCCCGGGACAGGGAACACCGGGGAGCTGTTTTTT.